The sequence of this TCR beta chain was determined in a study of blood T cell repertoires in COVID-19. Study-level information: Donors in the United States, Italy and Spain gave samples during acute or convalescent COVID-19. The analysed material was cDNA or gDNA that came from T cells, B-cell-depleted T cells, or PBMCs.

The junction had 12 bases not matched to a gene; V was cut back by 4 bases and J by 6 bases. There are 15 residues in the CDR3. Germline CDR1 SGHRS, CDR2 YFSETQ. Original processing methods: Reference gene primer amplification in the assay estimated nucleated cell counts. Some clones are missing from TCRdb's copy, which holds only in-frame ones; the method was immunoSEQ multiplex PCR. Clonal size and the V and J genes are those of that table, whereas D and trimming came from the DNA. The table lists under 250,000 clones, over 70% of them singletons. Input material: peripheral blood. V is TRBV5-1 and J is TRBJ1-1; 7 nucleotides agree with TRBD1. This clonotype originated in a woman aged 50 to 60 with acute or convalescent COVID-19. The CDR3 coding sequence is TGCGCCAGCAGCCGAGGGTCGGACAGGATCGCTGAAGCTTTCTTT. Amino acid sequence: CASSRGSDRIAEAFF.